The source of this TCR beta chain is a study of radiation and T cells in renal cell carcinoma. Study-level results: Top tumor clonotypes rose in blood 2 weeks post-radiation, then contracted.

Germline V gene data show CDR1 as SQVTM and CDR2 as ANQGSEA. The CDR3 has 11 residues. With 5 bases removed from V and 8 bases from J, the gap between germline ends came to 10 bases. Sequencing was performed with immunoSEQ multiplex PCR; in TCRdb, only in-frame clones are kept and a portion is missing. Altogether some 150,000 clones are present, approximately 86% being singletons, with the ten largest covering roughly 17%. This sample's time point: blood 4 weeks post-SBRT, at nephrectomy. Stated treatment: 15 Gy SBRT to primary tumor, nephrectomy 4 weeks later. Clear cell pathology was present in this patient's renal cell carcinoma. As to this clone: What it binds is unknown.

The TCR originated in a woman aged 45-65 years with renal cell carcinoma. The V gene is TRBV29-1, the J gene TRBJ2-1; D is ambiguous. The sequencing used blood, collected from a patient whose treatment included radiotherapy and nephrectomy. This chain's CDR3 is CSVLSFDEQFF. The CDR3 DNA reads TGCAGCGTTCTGAGCTTTGATGAGCAGTTCTTC.